The rows below give T cell receptor beta chains drawn from one sample of a study of beta chain features in type 1 diabetes. Assay used: immunoSEQ multiplex PCR; TCRdb lists only in-frame clones, some missing. The sample lists some 290,000 clones; around 15% were seen once. The specimen sequenced was naive CD4+ T cells from blood. These receptors came from a man in his thirties or forties with type 1 diabetes. CDR3s include the opening cysteine and the closing phenylalanine or tryptophan. A D gene is named only where the DNA matches it firmly. A clone size is listed for some rows: how often the clone was seen (once, few, many), or a class if it is expanded.

once	TRBV29-1	TRBJ2-7	TRBD1	16	CSVEGVDRGAPYEQYF	TGCAGCGTTGAAGGCGTTGACAGGGGAGCCCCCTACGAGCAGTACTTC
few	TRBV6-6	TRBJ1-5	TRBD1	13	CASGLTGVQPQHF	TGTGCCAGCGGCCTGACAGGGGTTCAGCCCCAGCATTTT
-	TRBV19	TRBJ1-5	-	14	CASSINRSNQPQHF	TGTGCCAGTAGTATTAACAGGAGCAATCAGCCCCAGCATTTT
few	TRBV15	TRBJ2-3	-	17	CATSRDPSGLHGDTQYF	TGTGCCACCAGCAGAGATCCTTCGGGACTGCACGGGGATACGCAGTATTTT
few	TRBV7-3	TRBJ2-3	-	15	CASSLILAPPDTQYF	TGTGCCAGCAGCTTAATTCTAGCGCCCCCAGATACGCAGTATTTT
few	TRBV4-2	TRBJ1-2	-	15	CASSQDRTAALGYTF	TGTGCCAGCAGCCAAGATCGTACAGCCGCCCTTGGCTACACCTTC
few	TRBV9	TRBJ2-5	-	14	CASSAGTHQETQYF	TGTGCCAGCAGCGCCGGGACACATCAAGAGACCCAGTACTTC
-	TRBV7-3	TRBJ2-1	TRBD1	15	CASSLTRTGKNEQFF	TGTGCCAGCAGCCTAACCCGGACAGGGAAAAATGAGCAGTTCTTC
few	TRBV5-1	TRBJ2-3	TRBD2	16	CASSLEGGLSTDTQYF	TGCGCCAGCAGCTTGGAGGGAGGGCTCAGCACAGATACGCAGTATTTT
few	TRBV2	TRBJ1-2	TRBD1	12	CASGYRGDGYTF	TGTGCCAGCGGGTACAGGGGAGACGGCTACACCTTC
-	TRBV30	TRBJ2-2	TRBD2	16	CAWKKREKVNTGELFF	TGTGCCTGGAAGAAGCGGGAGAAGGTTAACACCGGGGAGCTGTTTTTT
few	TRBV20-1	TRBJ1-2	-	11	CSATGLYGYTF	TGCAGCGCTACAGGGCTCTATGGCTACACCTTC
-	TRBV2	TRBJ2-3	-	15	CASSDDLASTDTQYF	TGTGCCAGCAGTGACGATCTAGCTAGCACAGATACGCAGTATTTT
few	TRBV30	TRBJ2-7	TRBD2	16	CAWRRGTSGKGYEQYF	TGTGCCTGGAGGCGAGGGACTAGCGGTAAGGGATACGAGCAGTACTTC
-	TRBV10-2	TRBJ2-1	-	13	CASRLDSYNEQFF	TGCGCCAGCAGACTGGACAGTTACAATGAGCAGTTCTTC
few	TRBV7-9	TRBJ1-1	TRBD1	15	CASRLSGGMNTEAFF	TGTGCCAGCAGACTATCAGGGGGCATGAACACTGAAGCTTTCTTT
few	TRBV5-1	TRBJ2-2	-	14	CASSMGARTGELFF	TGCGCCAGCAGTATGGGGGCCCGCACCGGGGAGCTGTTTTTT
-	TRBV19	TRBJ1-5	-	13	CASNRVHNQPQHF	TGTGCCAGTAACAGGGTCCACAATCAGCCCCAGCATTTT
few	TRBV5-4	TRBJ1-1	-	14	CASSSRGVNTEAFF	TGTGCCAGCAGCTCCAGGGGCGTGAACACTGAAGCTTTCTTT
-	TRBV16	TRBJ1-5	TRBD1	15	CASSFGTGGNQPQHF	TGTGCCAGCAGTTTCGGGACAGGGGGCAATCAGCCCCAGCATTTT
-	TRBV29-1	TRBJ2-5	TRBD1	12	CSVAGGEETQYF	TGCAGCGTTGCAGGGGGCGAGGAGACCCAGTACTTC
-	TRBV28	TRBJ2-6	TRBD1	17	CASTKGTGASGANVLTF	TGTGCCAGCACAAAGGGGACAGGGGCTTCTGGGGCCAACGTCCTGACTTTC
few	TRBV10-3	TRBJ2-3	TRBD2	16	CAISDTTSGSTDTQYF	TGTGCCATCAGTGACACGACTAGCGGGAGCACAGATACGCAGTATTTT
few	TRBV11-2	TRBJ2-5	TRBD1	16	CASSLVAGTGGQTQYF	TGTGCCAGCAGCTTAGTGGCTGGGACAGGGGGCCAGACCCAGTACTTC
few	TRBV4-2	TRBJ2-5	-	11	CASSLGETQYF	TGTGCCAGCAGCCTCGGGGAGACCCAGTACTTC
-	TRBV7-6	TRBJ2-5	TRBD2	16	CASSLLLAAYQETQYF	TGTGCCAGCAGCCTGTTACTAGCGGCATACCAAGAGACCCAGTACTTC
few	TRBV19	TRBJ2-3	TRBD2	14	CASRSGSRTDTQYF	TGTGCCAGTAGGAGCGGGAGTCGCACAGATACGCAGTATTTT
-	TRBV28	TRBJ2-1	-	16	CASSPLGRGDNNEQFF	TGTGCCAGCAGCCCCCTAGGGCGGGGCGATAACAATGAGCAGTTCTTC
-	TRBV2	TRBJ2-2	-	14	CASGRQGNTGELFF	TGTGCCAGCGGCCGGCAGGGGAACACCGGGGAGCTGTTTTTT
-	TRBV2	TRBJ2-1	TRBD1	16	CASTLPGTGGVNEQFF	TGTGCCAGCACCCTTCCCGGGACAGGGGGTGTGAATGAGCAGTTCTTC
few	TRBV5-1	TRBJ2-1	-	13	CASSLVGLNEQFF	TGCGCCAGCAGCTTAGTGGGGCTAAATGAGCAGTTCTTC
-	TRBV5-1	TRBJ2-5	TRBD1	15	CASSFPIDRGETQYF	TGCGCCAGCAGCTTTCCAATCGACAGGGGGGAGACCCAGTACTTC
-	TRBV20-1	TRBJ1-2	-	11	CSARGQVGYTF	TGCAGTGCTAGAGGTCAGGTCGGCTACACCTTC
-	TRBV6-5	TRBJ1-1	-	15	CASSYSGVADTEAFF	TGTGCCAGCAGTTACTCAGGGGTTGCGGACACTGAAGCTTTCTTT
-	TRBV6-6	TRBJ1-5	-	12	CASLEVGQPQHF	TGTGCCAGCCTTGAGGTTGGTCAGCCCCAGCATTTT
-	TRBV20-1	TRBJ2-7	-	11	CSARVRTLLYF	TGCAGTGCTAGAGTTAGGACTCTACTTTACTTC
few	TRBV28	TRBJ1-3	TRBD1	13	CASSLTGGHTIYF	TGTGCCAGCAGCCTCACAGGGGGCCACACCATATATTTT
-	TRBV4-1	TRBJ2-7	-	15	CASSPQSGGAYEQYF	TGCGCCAGCAGCCCCCAGAGCGGAGGGGCCTACGAGCAGTACTTC
few	TRBV6-1	TRBJ2-5	-	10	CASSTETQYF	TGTGCCAGCAGTACTGAGACCCAGTACTTC
few	TRBV9	TRBJ2-1	TRBD1	15	CASSSGTGGYNEQFF	TGTGCCAGCAGCTCCGGGACAGGGGGATACAATGAGCAGTTCTTC
few	TRBV5-1	TRBJ2-2	-	13	CASSLTDTGELFF	TGCGCCAGCAGCTTGACGGACACCGGGGAGCTGTTTTTT
-	TRBV28	TRBJ1-1	-	14	CASSLGGGMTEAFF	TGTGCCAGCAGCCTGGGGGGAGGGATGACTGAAGCTTTCTTT
few	TRBV30	TRBJ1-4	TRBD1	14	CACAYRGLREKLFF	TGTGCCTGTGCATACAGGGGGCTGAGAGAAAAACTGTTTTTT
few	TRBV18	TRBJ2-4	-	13	CASSAGIEDIQYF	TGTGCCAGCTCAGCCGGGATTGAGGACATTCAGTACTTC
few	TRBV19	TRBJ1-1	-	13	CATTRVENTEAFF	TGTGCCACAACCAGGGTGGAGAACACTGAAGCTTTCTTT
few	TRBV29-1	TRBJ2-7	-	14	CSVGQRGISYEQYF	TGCAGCGTTGGCCAGAGGGGGATCTCCTACGAGCAGTACTTC
-	TRBV11-1	TRBJ2-3	-	16	CASSQGLSFSTDTQYF	TGTGCCAGCAGCCAGGGACTGAGTTTCAGCACAGATACGCAGTATTTT